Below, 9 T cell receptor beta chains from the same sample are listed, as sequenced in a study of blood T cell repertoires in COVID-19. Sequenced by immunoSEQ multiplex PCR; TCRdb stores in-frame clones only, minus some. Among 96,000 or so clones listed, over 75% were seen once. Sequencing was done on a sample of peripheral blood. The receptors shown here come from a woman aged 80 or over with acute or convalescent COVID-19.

CDR3 region: CAWSLGGYETQYF. The CDR3 DNA sequence: TGTGCCTGGAGTCTGGGCGGGTATGAGACCCAGTACTTC. V is TRBV30 and J is TRBJ2-5; tentatively, D is TRBD2 (5 bases). Germline V gene sequence: CDR1 GTSNPN, CDR2 SVGIG (reference sequence). CDR3 size: 13 residues. Trimming pared 2 bases from V and 5 bases from J, leaving 12 bases between.

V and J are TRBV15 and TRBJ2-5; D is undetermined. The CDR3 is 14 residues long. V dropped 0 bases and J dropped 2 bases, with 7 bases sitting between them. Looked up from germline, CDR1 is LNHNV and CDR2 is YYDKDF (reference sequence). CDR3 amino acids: CATSRDPRQETQYF. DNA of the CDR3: TGTGCCACCAGCAGAGATCCGAGACAAGAGACCCAGTACTTC.

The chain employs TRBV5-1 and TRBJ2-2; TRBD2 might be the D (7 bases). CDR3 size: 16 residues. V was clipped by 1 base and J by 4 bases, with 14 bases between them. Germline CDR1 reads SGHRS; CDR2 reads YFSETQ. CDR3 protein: CASSLFGGAGTGELFF. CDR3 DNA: TGCGCCAGCAGCTTGTTTGGGGGGGCAGGCACCGGGGAGCTGTTTTTT.

The CDR3 sequence: CASSATTGSIEAFF. The CDR3 DNA follows: TGTGCCAGCAGCGCGACTACAGGGTCGATTGAAGCTTTCTTT. The chain links TRBV7-2 to TRBJ1-1; D may be TRBD1 (6 bases). In germline, CDR1 is SGHTA, CDR2 FQGNSA. V shed 5 bases and J shed 7 bases, with 17 bases lying between them. The CDR3 is 14 amino acids.

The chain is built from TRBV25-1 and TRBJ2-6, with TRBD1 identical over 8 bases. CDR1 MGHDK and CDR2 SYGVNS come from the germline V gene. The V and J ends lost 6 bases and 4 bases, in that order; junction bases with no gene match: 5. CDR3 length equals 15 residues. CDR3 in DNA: TGTGCCAGCAGCAGACAGGGGCCCGGGGCCAACGTCCTGACTTTC. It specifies CASSRQGPGANVLTF.

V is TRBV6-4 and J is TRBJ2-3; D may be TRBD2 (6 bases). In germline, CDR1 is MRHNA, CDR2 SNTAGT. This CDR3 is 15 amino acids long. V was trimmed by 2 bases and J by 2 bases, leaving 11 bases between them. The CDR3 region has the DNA TGTGCCAGCAGTGACGGGGCGGGGACCACAGATACGCAGTATTTT. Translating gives CASSDGAGTTDTQYF.

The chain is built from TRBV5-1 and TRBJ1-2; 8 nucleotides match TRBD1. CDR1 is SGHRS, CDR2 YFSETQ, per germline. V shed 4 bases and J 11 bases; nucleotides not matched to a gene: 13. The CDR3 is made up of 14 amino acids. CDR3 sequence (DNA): TGCGCCAGCAGCGTGACCGGGACAGGCTTCCAGTACACCTTC. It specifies CASSVTGTGFQYTF.

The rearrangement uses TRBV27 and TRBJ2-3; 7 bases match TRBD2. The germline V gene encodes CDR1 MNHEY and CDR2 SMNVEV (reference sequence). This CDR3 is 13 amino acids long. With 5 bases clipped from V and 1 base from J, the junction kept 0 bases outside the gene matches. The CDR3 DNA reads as TGTGCCAGCAGTGCGGGAGGCACAGATACGCAGTATTTT. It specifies CASSAGGTDTQYF.

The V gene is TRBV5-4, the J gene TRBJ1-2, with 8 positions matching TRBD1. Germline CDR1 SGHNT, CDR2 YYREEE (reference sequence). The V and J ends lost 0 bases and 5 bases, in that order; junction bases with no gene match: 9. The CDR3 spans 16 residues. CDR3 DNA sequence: TGTGCCAGCAGCTTGGATGGACACAACAGGGGGTATGGCTACACCTTC. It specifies CASSLDGHNRGYGYTF.